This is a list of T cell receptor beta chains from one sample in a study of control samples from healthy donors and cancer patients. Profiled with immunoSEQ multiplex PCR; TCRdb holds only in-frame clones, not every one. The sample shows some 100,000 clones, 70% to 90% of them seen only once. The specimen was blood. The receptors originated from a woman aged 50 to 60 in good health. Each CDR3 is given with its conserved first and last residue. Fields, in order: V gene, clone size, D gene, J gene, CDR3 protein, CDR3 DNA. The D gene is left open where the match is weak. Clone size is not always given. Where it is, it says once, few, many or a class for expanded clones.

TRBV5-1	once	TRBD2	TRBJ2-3	CASSSGLAGGPGTDTQYF	TGCGCCAGCAGCTCCGGACTAGCGGGGGGGCCCGGCACAGATACGCAGTATTTT
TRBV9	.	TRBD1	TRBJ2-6	CASSLDRGRLPGANVLTF	TGTGCCAGCAGCCTTGACAGGGGGCGGCTCCCTGGGGCCAACGTCCTGACTTTC
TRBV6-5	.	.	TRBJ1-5	CASSPGRYSNQPQHF	TGTGCCAGCAGCCCGGGACGGTATAGCAATCAGCCCCAGCATTTT
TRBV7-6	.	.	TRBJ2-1	CASSPTGSGVLAHNEQFF	TGTGCCAGCAGCCCCACCGGGTCGGGGGTCCTAGCGCACAATGAGCAGTTCTTC
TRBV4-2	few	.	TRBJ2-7	CASSQGQGTYEQYF	TGTGCCAGCAGCCAAGGCCAGGGCACCTACGAGCAGTACTTC
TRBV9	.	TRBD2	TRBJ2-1	CASTGGRAPGNEQFF	TGTGCCAGCACTGGCGGGAGGGCCCCGGGCAATGAGCAGTTCTTC
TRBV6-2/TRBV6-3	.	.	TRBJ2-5	CASSSTGYQETQYF	TGTGCCAGCAGCTCAACAGGGTACCAAGAGACCCAGTACTTC
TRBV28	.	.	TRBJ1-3	CASSLPARGTGNTIYF	TGTGCCAGCAGTTTACCGGCCAGGGGCACTGGAAACACCATATATTTT
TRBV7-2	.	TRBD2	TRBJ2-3	CASSVTSGGSTDTQYF	TGTGCCAGCAGCGTTACTAGCGGGGGGTCCACAGATACGCAGTATTTT
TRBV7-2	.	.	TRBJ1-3	CASSPVGDLGNTIYF	TGTGCCAGCAGCCCTGTGGGGGATCTTGGAAACACCATATATTTT
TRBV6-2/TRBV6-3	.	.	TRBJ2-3	CASSSPGHTDTQYF	TGTGCCAGCAGTTCCCCCGGACACACAGATACGCAGTATTTT
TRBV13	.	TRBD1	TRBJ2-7	CASSLGPHRGYEQYF	TGTGCCAGCAGCTTAGGCCCACACAGGGGGTACGAGCAGTACTTC
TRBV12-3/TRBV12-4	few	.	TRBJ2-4	CASSGTPGNIQYF	TGTGCCAGCAGCGGGACCCCAGGCAACATTCAGTACTTC
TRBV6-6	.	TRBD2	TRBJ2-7	CASYASGSREQYF	TGTGCCAGTTACGCTAGCGGGAGTCGCGAGCAGTACTTC
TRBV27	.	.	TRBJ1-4	CASSLSARQVVNEKLFF	TGTGCCAGCAGTTTATCTGCCCGACAGGTGGTTAATGAAAAACTGTTTTTT
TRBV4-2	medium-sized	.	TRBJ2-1	CASSQDYGGGFNEQFF	TGTGCCAGCAGCCAAGATTATGGCGGGGGCTTCAATGAGCAGTTCTTC
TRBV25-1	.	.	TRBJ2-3	CASSGGPLTDTQYF	TGTGCCAGCAGTGGGGGACCCTTGACAGATACGCAGTATTTT
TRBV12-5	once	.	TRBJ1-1	CASGLIRGGGLKIGGRTEAFF	TGTGCTAGTGGTTTAATCCGCGGGGGCGGGTTAAAGATTGGGGGGCGAACTGAAGCTTTCTTT
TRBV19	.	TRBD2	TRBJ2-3	CASSQSSGQQYF	TGTGCCAGTAGTCAGTCTAGCGGACAGCAGTATTTT
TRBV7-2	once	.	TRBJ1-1	CASSFSLLNTEAFF	TGTGCCAGCAGCTTCTCTTTATTGAACACTGAAGCTTTCTTT
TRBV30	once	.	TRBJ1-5	CAWGRRPINQPQHF	TGTGCCTGGGGTAGGCGACCGATCAATCAGCCCCAGCATTTT
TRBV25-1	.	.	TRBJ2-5	CASSAGPVETQYF	TGTGCCAGCAGTGCAGGGCCCGTAGAGACCCAGTACTTC
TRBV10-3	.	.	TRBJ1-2	CAIRPSGRDYGYTF	TGTGCCATCAGACCTTCGGGAAGGGACTATGGCTACACCTTC
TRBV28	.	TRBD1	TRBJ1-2	CAIFRGQGYGYTF	TGTGCCATCTTCAGGGGGCAAGGTTATGGCTACACCTTC
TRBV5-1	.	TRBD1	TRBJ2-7	CASSQEGQGREQYF	TGCGCCAGCAGTCAGGAGGGACAGGGACGCGAGCAGTACTTC
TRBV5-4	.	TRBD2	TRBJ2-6	CASVSGTSGFSGANVLTF	TGTGCCAGCGTTTCTGGGACTAGCGGTTTCTCTGGGGCCAACGTCCTGACTTTC
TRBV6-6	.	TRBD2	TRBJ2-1	CASSPWEGGRYNEQFF	TGTGCCAGCAGCCCCTGGGAGGGAGGACGCTACAATGAGCAGTTCTTC
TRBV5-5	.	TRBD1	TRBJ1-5	CASSSDRSYQPQHF	TGTGCCAGCAGCTCGGACAGGAGCTATCAGCCCCAGCATTTT
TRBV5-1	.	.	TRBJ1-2	CASRPNLGVEGYTF	TGCGCCAGCAGACCGAACTTGGGGGTAGAGGGCTACACCTTC
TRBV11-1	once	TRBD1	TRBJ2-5	CASSSRDRTQETQYF	TGTGCCAGCAGTTCTAGGGACAGGACCCAAGAGACCCAGTACTTC
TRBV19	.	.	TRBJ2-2	CASHRNTGELFF	TGTGCCAGCCACAGGAACACCGGGGAGCTGTTTTTT
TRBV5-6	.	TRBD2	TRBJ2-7	CASSFLRVGLAVPSEQYF	TGTGCCAGCAGCTTCCTCAGGGTAGGGCTAGCGGTCCCCTCCGAGCAGTACTTC
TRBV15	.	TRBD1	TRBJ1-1	CATSRGQGAEAFF	TGTGCCACCAGCAGAGGACAGGGGGCTGAAGCTTTCTTT
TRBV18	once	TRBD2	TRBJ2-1	CASSPSGLAGGRRSRDEQFF	TGTGCCAGCTCACCATCAGGACTAGCGGGAGGCCGCCGAAGCAGGGATGAGCAGTTCTTC
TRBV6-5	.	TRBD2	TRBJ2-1	CASRLAGGPQNEQFF	TGTGCCAGCAGGTTAGCGGGAGGGCCGCAAAATGAGCAGTTCTTC
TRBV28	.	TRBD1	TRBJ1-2	CASSTLQGAGGYTF	TGTGCCAGCAGTACATTACAGGGGGCGGGAGGCTACACCTTC
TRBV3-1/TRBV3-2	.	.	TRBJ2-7	CASSQVASGGYEQYF	TGTGCCAGCAGCCAAGTCGCGAGCGGAGGATACGAGCAGTACTTC
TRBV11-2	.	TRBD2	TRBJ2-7	CASRLSGGHYEQYF	TGTGCCAGTAGACTAAGCGGGGGTCACTACGAGCAGTACTTC
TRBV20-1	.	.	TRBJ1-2	CSARTGYGYTF	TGCAGTGCTAGGACAGGCTATGGCTACACCTTC
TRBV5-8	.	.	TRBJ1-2	CASTRARASSNYYGYTF	TGTGCCAGCACCAGGGCCCGGGCCAGCTCTAACTATTACGGCTACACCTTC
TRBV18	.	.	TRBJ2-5	CASSRQARKETQYF	TGTGCCAGCTCACGGCAGGCCAGGAAAGAGACCCAGTACTTC
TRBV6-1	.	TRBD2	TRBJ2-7	CASSDPGLAGSYEQYF	TGTGCCAGCAGTGACCCGGGACTAGCGGGCTCCTACGAGCAGTACTTC